This passage covers 20 T cell receptor beta chains from one sample sequenced in a study of human T cells and chemical hapten exposure. One entry per CDR3 protein results from TCRdb running MiXCR on the RACE reads. The data show some 400,000 distinct CDR3 sequences, with roughly 5.3% seen just once and around 2.6% held by the top ten. Time point meaning: pre-sensitization, week 0. Treatment meaning: therapeutic diphenylcyclopropenone sensitization with weekly scalp DPC. This material consisted of whole blood, taken in connection with sensitization to the hapten diphenylcyclopropenone (DPC). These TCRs come from a woman aged 45-65 years with alopecia areata. Some clones in this sample may be carry-over from other donors' samples.

This chain links TRBV7-2 with TRBJ1-4; D gene uncertain. The V gene's germline CDR1 is SGHTA and CDR2 FQGNSA. The CDR3 contains 14 residues. V lost 5 bases and J 7 bases, leaving 14 bases between the germline ends. CDR3 in DNA: TGTGCCAGCAGCACCAGGACCAGCCGTGAAAAACTGTTTTTT. Translated, it gives CASSTRTSREKLFF.

This clonotype was detected ten times or more. This rearrangement joins TRBV6-6 to TRBJ1-4, with D uncertain. From germline, CDR1 is MNHNY and CDR2 SVGAGI (reference sequence). This CDR3 comprises 11 residues. With 4 bases removed from V and 8 bases from J, the gap between germline ends came to 5 bases. The CDR3 DNA reads as TGTGCCAGCAGTTCCGGGGAAAAACTGTTTTTT. Translated: CASSSGEKLFF.

In this sample, this clonotype turned up a few times. The J gene is TRBJ1-2, the V gene TRBV9, with D hard to call. V was pared by 0 bases and J by 6 bases, with 12 bases between. This CDR3 has 14 residues. Looked up from germline, CDR1 is SGDLS and CDR2 is YYNGEE. CDR3 region: CASSVGEGYHGYTF. CDR3 in DNA: TGTGCCAGCAGCGTAGGAGAAGGGTACCATGGCTACACCTTC. Using reference TRBV9 and TRBJ1-2 for the parts outside the CDR3, the full variable domain is DSGVTQTPKHLITATGQRVTLRCSPRSGDLSVYWYQQSLDQGLQFLIQYYNGEERAKGNILERFSAQQFPDLHSELNLSSLELGDSALYFCASSVGEGYHGYTFGSGTRLTVV.

This clonotype was seen repeatedly, ten times or more. The gene calls are TRBV18 and TRBJ1-1; D is unresolved. The CDR3 is made up of 13 amino acids. CDR1 KGHSH and CDR2 LQKENI come from the germline V gene. Trimming shortened V by 4 bases and J by 1 base, and 7 bases separated the two germline ends. The chain's CDR3 is CASSLRQNTEAFF. The CDR3 DNA reads as TGTGCCAGCTCACTCCGACAGAACACTGAAGCTTTCTTT.

This clonotype occurred many times. The chain uses TRBV7-2 and TRBJ1-1; D gene uncertain. Germline V gene lookup returns CDR1 SGHTA and CDR2 FQGNSA. This CDR3 is built from 11 residues. V was trimmed by 6 bases and J by 5 bases, leaving 7 bases between them. CDR3 residues: CASRVSTEAFF. CDR3 bases: TGTGCCAGCAGGGTTTCGACTGAAGCTTTCTTT.

This clonotype was seen repeatedly, ten times or more. V and J are TRBV5-1 and TRBJ1-5, with 7 bases that match TRBD1. The CDR3 has 15 residues. The germline gives CDR1 SGHRS, CDR2 YFSETQ. Losses at the gene ends were 0 bases for V and 1 base for J; bases not matched to a gene: 1. The CDR3 DNA reads TGCGCCAGCAGCTTGGAGGGGGCAAGCAATCAGCCCCAGCATTTT. Its translation: CASSLEGASNQPQHF.

The rearrangement joins TRBV28 to TRBJ2-7; possible D gene TRBD1, 7 bases. Germline-derived CDR1 and CDR2 are MDHEN and SYDVKM. Trimming stripped 6 bases from V and 2 bases from J, with 14 bases between. This CDR3 has 14 residues. In DNA form, the CDR3 reads TGTGCCAGCAGCTCAGGGGGGCAGACCTACGAGCAGTACTTC. Translation gives CASSSGGQTYEQYF.

This clonotype was seen repeatedly, ten times or more. The chain combines TRBV25-1 with TRBJ1-1; D gene unclear. The CDR3 covers 13 residues. V was pared by 1 base and J by 5 bases, with 8 bases between. Germline V gene data show CDR1 as MGHDK and CDR2 as SYGVNS. The DNA for the CDR3 is TGTGCCAGCAGTGAATTACCGATGACTGAAGCTTTCTTT. Translating gives CASSELPMTEAFF.

The V and J genes are TRBV20-1 and TRBJ1-5; TRBD1 matches at 8 bases. Germline V gene data show CDR1 as DFQATT and CDR2 as SNEGSKA (reference sequence). The V gene end was trimmed by 4 bases and the J gene end by 5 bases; junction bases not matched to a gene: 4. CDR3 size: 13 residues. CDR3 loop: CSATQGADQPQHF. The CDR3, as DNA: TGCAGTGCTACTCAGGGGGCAGATCAGCCCCAGCATTTT.

This clonotype was counted ten times or more. The rearrangement joins TRBV10-3 to TRBJ2-7; D unresolved. This CDR3 spans 15 amino acids. Germline V gene lookup returns CDR1 ENHRY and CDR2 SYGVKD. The germline V and J ends were trimmed by 2 bases and 0 bases, with 11 bases remaining between them. As DNA, the CDR3 is TGTGCCATCAGTGAGAGAAGTACCCGCTCCTACGAGCAGTACTTC. Its translation: CAISERSTRSYEQYF.

A few counts support this clonotype. The CDR3 nucleotides are TGTGCCAGCAGTGAAAGGGTAGCCATTGAGACCCAGTACTTC. Its translation: CASSERVAIETQYF. The chain joins TRBV2 to TRBJ2-5, with unresolved D. This CDR3 has 14 amino acids. The germline V gene has CDR1 SNHLY and CDR2 FYNNEI. Between the trimmed V and J ends, which lost 2 bases and 5 bases, there was a span of 12 bases.

Many counts were recorded for this clonotype. The gene calls are TRBV2 and TRBJ1-3; D ambiguous. The germline gives CDR1 SNHLY, CDR2 FYNNEI. This CDR3 is built from 13 residues. The V and J ends lost 5 bases and 7 bases respectively, with 12 bases between them. The CDR3 sequence: CASSWTFGNTIYF. CDR3 bases: TGTGCCAGCAGTTGGACCTTTGGGAACACCATATATTTT.

V gene TRBV9 combines with J gene TRBJ2-3; D not certain. Trimming shortened V by 1 base and J by 1 base, and 7 bases separated the two germline ends. Germline assignment: CDR1 SGDLS and CDR2 YYNGEE. The CDR3 totals 14 residues. The CDR3 sequence: CASSVLGGTDTQYF. The CDR3, as DNA: TGTGCCAGCAGCGTACTTGGGGGCACAGATACGCAGTATTTT.

This sequence joins TRBV11-2 and TRBJ2-1; 11 nucleotides match TRBD2. The ends lost 4 bases at V and 8 bases at J; junction bases unmatched: 7. CDR1 and CDR2 from the germline V gene are SGHAT and FQNNGV. The CDR3 has 15 residues. CDR3 DNA: TGTGCCAGCAGCTGGCCGGGACTAGCGGCGGATGAGCAGTTCTTC. Its protein is CASSWPGLAADEQFF.

This clonotype was seen only a few times. The gene calls are TRBV10-3 and TRBJ2-7; no firm D call. Looked up from germline, CDR1 is ENHRY and CDR2 is SYGVKD. The CDR3 totals 11 residues. Trimming took 3 bases from V and 5 from J, leaving 5 bases between them. CDR3 residues: CAISERNEQYF. The DNA for the CDR3 is TGTGCCATCAGTGAAAGGAACGAGCAGTACTTC.

This clonotype was detected only a few times. The CDR3 DNA is TGTGCCAGCAGTTTCACTAGCGGGAGGGCCTACAATGAGCAGTTCTTC. Protein sequence: CASSFTSGRAYNEQFF. The chain uses TRBV6-2 or TRBV6-3 and TRBJ2-1, with TRBD2 matching over 13 bases. CDR1 and CDR2 from the germline V gene are MNHEY and SVGEGT. The V gene end was trimmed by 4 bases and the J gene end by 2 bases; junction bases not matched to a gene: 2. The length of the CDR3 is 16 residues.

The genes are TRBV12-3 or TRBV12-4 and TRBJ2-1, with D uncertain. The CDR3 sequence is 14 residues long. Between the trimmed V and J ends, which lost 1 base and 4 bases, there was a span of 8 bases. This CDR3 is CASSLGQLYNEQFF. Here the CDR3 DNA reads TGTGCCAGCAGTTTAGGGCAGCTATACAATGAGCAGTTCTTC.

This clonotype was found a few times. The chain joins TRBV29-1 to TRBJ2-1, with D possibly being TRBD2 (6 bases). CDR1 is SQVTM, CDR2 ANQGSEA, per germline. The germline V and J ends were trimmed by 4 bases and 8 bases, with 12 bases remaining between them. This CDR3 is 12 amino acids long. CDR3 region: CSVVRGGDEQFF. In nucleotides, the CDR3 is TGCAGCGTTGTAAGGGGCGGGGATGAGCAGTTCTTC.

This clonotype has a handful of counts. The genes are TRBV6-2 or TRBV6-3 and TRBJ2-1; D unclear. V gave up 2 bases and J gave up 8 bases, with 13 bases separating them. There are 14 residues in the CDR3. Germline V gene lookup returns CDR1 MNHEY and CDR2 SVGEGT. This CDR3 is CASSYPGKRDEQFF. In nucleotides, the CDR3 is TGTGCCAGCAGTTACCCAGGAAAAAGGGATGAGCAGTTCTTC.

This clonotype was observed a few times. The V gene is TRBV20-1, the J gene TRBJ1-5, with D uncertain. Looked up from germline, CDR1 is DFQATT and CDR2 is SNEGSKA (reference sequence). Trimming shortened V by 0 bases and J by 2 bases, and 11 bases separated the two germline ends. This CDR3 contains 15 residues. CDR3 in DNA: TGCAGTGCTAGAGATGTCCGGCCGGGCAATCAGCCCCAGCATTTT. Protein product: CSARDVRPGNQPQHF.